This entry lists 23 T cell receptor beta chains sequenced from one sample in a study of T-cell memory formation after mild COVID-19. TCRdb reprocessed the 5' RACE reads via MiXCR and lists one record per CDR3 protein. Of about 210,000 distinct CDR3 sequences in the sample, around 27% are singletons; the top ten hold 10% to 12%. Sequenced: PBMCs or a T cell subset sorted from them (not recorded which). All receptors derive from an adult woman who had mild COVID-19 (a few samples of this study predate the infection). Cell type and time point are not known.

This chain joins TRBV24-1 and TRBJ2-3, with 7 bases aligning to TRBD1. Germline CDR1 reads KGHDR; CDR2 reads SFDVKD. The CDR3 runs to 15 residues. V was clipped by 3 bases and J by 3 bases; unmatched bases: 5. CDR3 in DNA: TGTGCCACCAGTGATACGACAGGGTCGACAGATACGCAGTATTTT. As protein: CATSDTTGSTDTQYF.

This clonotype was observed a handful of times. The V and J genes are TRBV27 and TRBJ2-1; TRBD2 aligns across 10 bases. CDR3 length: 13 amino acids. The germline gives CDR1 MNHEY, CDR2 SMNVEV (reference sequence). J gave up 8 bases and V 6 bases, and 4 bases lay outside the gene matches. Here the CDR3 DNA reads TGTGCCAGCAGGGCTAGCGGGGGTTATGAGCAGTTCTTC. This gives the protein CASRASGGYEQFF.

This clonotype was found a few times. V is TRBV10-3 and J is TRBJ2-3; 12 bases map to TRBD1. The CDR3 consists of 13 residues. With 10 bases clipped from V and 5 bases from J, the junction kept 4 bases outside the gene matches. Germline lookup yields CDR1 ENHRY and CDR2 SYGVKD. CDR3 sequence: CATGQGAEDTQYF. The CDR3 nucleotides read TGTGCCACGGGACAGGGGGCTGAAGATACGCAGTATTTT.

The V and J genes are TRBV4-3 and TRBJ2-5, with D hard to call. This CDR3 has 15 amino acids. Germline-derived CDR1 and CDR2 are LGHNA and YSLEER. The germline V and J ends were trimmed by 0 bases and 5 bases, with 13 bases remaining between them. CDR3 DNA: TGCGCCAGCAGCCAAGATAATCTGGGGTGGGAGACCCAGTACTTC. This codes for CASSQDNLGWETQYF.

A few counts support this clonotype. The chain's CDR3 is CASSLALEGVRYANTGELFF. In nucleotides, the CDR3 is TGTGCCAGCAGCTTAGCGCTGGAGGGGGTTCGGTACGCAAACACCGGGGAGCTGTTTTTT. The genes are TRBV7-9 and TRBJ2-2, with D perhaps given as TRBD1 or TRBD2 (6 bases each). Germline V gene sequence: CDR1 SEHNR, CDR2 FQNEAQ (reference sequence). V was cut by 0 bases and J by 2 bases, with 22 bases left in between. This CDR3 region has 20 residues.

The CDR3 spells CAWSVAPVGNTIYF. CDR3 DNA: TGTGCCTGGAGTGTAGCCCCGGTAGGAAACACCATATATTTT. J is TRBJ1-3 and V is TRBV30, with D unresolved. Trimming took 0 bases from V and 4 from J, leaving 10 bases between them. Germline CDR1 is GTSNPN and CDR2 is SVGIG (reference sequence). This CDR3 has 14 residues.

The chain employs TRBV12-3 or TRBV12-4 and TRBJ2-1, with 12 nucleotides matching TRBD2. V lost 5 bases and J lost 0; bases outside the gene matches: 2. The CDR3 is 16 amino acids. The CDR3 bases are TGTGCCAGCAGTCCGGGACTAGCGGGCTCCTACAATGAGCAGTTCTTC. Protein sequence: CASSPGLAGSYNEQFF.

The chain links TRBV12-3 or TRBV12-4 to TRBJ2-7, with D perhaps TRBD2 (6 bases). CDR3 length: 14 amino acids. Trimming took off 3 bases at V and 4 bases at J, with 13 bases between the two ends. This CDR3 reads CASSLGKLAYEQYF. In DNA form, the CDR3 reads TGTGCCAGCAGTTTGGGAAAACTAGCATACGAGCAGTACTTC.

The chain links TRBV7-9 to TRBJ1-2; D remains ambiguous. Germline assignment: CDR1 SEHNR and CDR2 FQNEAQ (reference sequence). Trimming shortened V by 5 bases and J by 2 bases, and 27 bases separated the two germline ends. The CDR3 extends over 19 amino acids. The DNA for the CDR3 is TGTGCCAGCAGCCGATCCGCGACACCTCCTCGGATCCCAAACTATGGCTACACCTTC. Residues: CASSRSATPPRIPNYGYTF.

The chain joins TRBV24-1 to TRBJ2-1; 11 bases align to TRBD1. With V trimmed by 7 bases and J by 6 bases, 7 bases remained unmatched. Germline-derived CDR1 and CDR2 are KGHDR and SFDVKD. The CDR3 has 15 amino acids. The CDR3 sequence: CATSSGQGAVNEQFF. CDR3 coding DNA: TGTGCCACCAGCAGCGGACAGGGGGCCGTCAATGAGCAGTTCTTC.

This clonotype occurred a few times. The chain combines TRBV5-1 with TRBJ1-1, with D perhaps matching TRBD1 (6 bases). V lost 5 bases and J 1 base, leaving 15 bases between the germline ends. CDR3 length: 15 amino acids. Germline CDR1 SGHRS, CDR2 YFSETQ. In DNA, the CDR3 is TGCGCCAGCAGTAAGGGGTCGACAGGGAACACTGAAGCTTTCTTT. It yields the protein CASSKGSTGNTEAFF.

The J gene is TRBJ2-2, the V gene TRBV6-5; 7 nucleotides align to TRBD2. Trimming cost V 8 bases and J 4 bases; bases outside gene matches: 7. The CDR3 has 14 residues. Germline V gene sequence: CDR1 MNHEY, CDR2 SVGAGI. The CDR3 region has the DNA TGTGCCAGCGGGACTATAACCGCCACCGGGGAGCTGTTTTTT. Translation: CASGTITATGELFF.

V gene TRBV11-1 combines with J gene TRBJ2-3; D is possibly TRBD2 (5 bases). V was trimmed by 4 bases and J by 7 bases, leaving 21 bases between them. The CDR3 contains 16 residues. Germline V gives CDR1 SGHAT, CDR2 FQDESV (reference sequence). In nucleotides, the CDR3 is TGTGCCAGCAGCTCTATTTCCAGCGAGGGAAGATATACGCAGTATTTT. Translation gives CASSSISSEGRYTQYF. Looking up the rest from reference TRBV11-1 and TRBJ2-3 gives the full variable domain: EAEVAQSPRYKITEKSQAVAFWCDPISGHATLYWYRQILGQGPELLVQFQDESVVDDSQLPKDRFSAERLKGVDSTLKIQPAELGDSAMYLCASSSISSEGRYTQYFGPGTRLTVL.

This clonotype was counted a few times. The J gene is TRBJ2-3, the V gene TRBV7-9; TRBD2 aligns across 10 bases. The V gene end was trimmed by 6 bases and the J gene end by 2 bases; junction bases not matched to a gene: 8. Germline CDR1 SEHNR, CDR2 FQNEAQ (reference sequence). The CDR3 covers 16 residues. CDR3 bases: TGTGCCAGCAGTCCTCGACTAGCGGGTATCACAGATACGCAGTATTTT. Translated: CASSPRLAGITDTQYF. The full variable domain, in which reference TRBV7-9 and TRBJ2-3 provide the parts outside the CDR3, is DTGVSQNPRHKITKRGQNVTFRCDPISEHNRLYWYRQTLGQGPEFLTYFQNEAQLEKSRLLSDRFSAERPKGSFSTLEIQRTEQGDSAMYLCASSPRLAGITDTQYFGPGTRLTVL.

The chain uses TRBV27 and TRBJ2-1; a weak D match, TRBD2 (6 bases). The CDR3 loop spans 14 amino acids. V was trimmed by 6 bases and J by 0 bases, leaving 9 bases between them. From germline, CDR1 is MNHEY and CDR2 SMNVEV (reference sequence). CDR3 coding DNA: TGTGCCAGCAGGTACGGGAGCTCCTACAATGAGCAGTTCTTC. Amino acids: CASRYGSSYNEQFF.

This rearrangement joins TRBV12-3 or TRBV12-4 to TRBJ2-7, with unresolved D. Trimming removed 4 bases at V and 0 bases at J, with 7 bases between. This CDR3 has 13 residues. The DNA of the CDR3 is TGTGCCAGCAGTTCCCGGGCCTCCTACGAGCAGTACTTC. Translation: CASSSRASYEQYF.

This clonotype has ten or more counts. The rearrangement uses TRBV5-1 and TRBJ2-5; the D gene is possibly TRBD2 (6 bases). The ends were cut back, 2 bases at V and 2 bases at J, with 10 bases in the middle. The germline V gene encodes CDR1 SGHRS and CDR2 YFSETQ. The CDR3 consists of 14 residues. Written as DNA, the CDR3 is TGCGCCAGCAGCTTACTAGCCGGACAAGAGACCCAGTACTTC. As protein: CASSLLAGQETQYF.

Only a few counts were recorded for this clonotype. The chain has TRBV6-5 and TRBJ2-2; 7 bases map to TRBD1. This CDR3 has 14 amino acids. Trimming cost V 8 bases and J 4 bases; bases outside gene matches: 7. The V gene's germline CDR1 is MNHEY and CDR2 SVGAGI. This CDR3 reads CASEPTGLTGELFF. CDR3 nucleotide sequence: TGTGCCAGCGAACCGACAGGGCTCACCGGGGAGCTGTTTTTT.

This clonotype was seen a handful of times. CDR3 residues: CASSQRPIRAYEQYF. The CDR3 nucleotides are TGTGCCAGCAGCCAAAGGCCCATCCGGGCCTACGAGCAGTACTTC. The rearrangement uses TRBV3-1 and TRBJ2-7, with unresolved D. Trimming took off 2 bases at V and 2 bases at J, with 13 bases between the two ends. Germline CDR1 LGHDT, CDR2 YNNKEL (reference sequence). This CDR3 contains 15 residues.

The chain recombines TRBV24-1 with TRBJ1-2; 7 bases match TRBD1. The CDR3 has 14 residues. Per germline, CDR1 KGHDR and CDR2 SFDVKD. Trimming removed 4 bases from V and 8 bases from J; junction bases left unmatched: 9. Written as DNA, the CDR3 is TGTGCCACCAGTGACTCTGGGACAGTTAAAGGCTACACCTTC. Its translation is CATSDSGTVKGYTF.

The V gene is TRBV6-2 or TRBV6-3, the J gene TRBJ2-3, with 10 positions matching TRBD2. The V segment lost 0 bases and the J segment 3 bases; nucleotides outside the gene matches: 12. The CDR3 is 19 amino acids. The germline V gene encodes CDR1 MNHEY and CDR2 SVGEGT. CDR3 in amino acids: CASSYSSGRAGGRTDTQYF. The CDR3 region has the DNA TGTGCCAGCAGTTACTCGAGCGGGAGGGCCGGCGGGAGGACAGATACGCAGTATTTT.

Only a few counts were recorded for this clonotype. The chain joins TRBV4-1 to TRBJ2-3; a weak D match, TRBD2 (7 bases). Trimming stripped 1 base from V and 5 bases from J, with 10 bases between. The CDR3 length is 14 residues. Germline V gene data show CDR1 as MGHRA and CDR2 as YSYEKL. CDR3 residues: CASSQVGGGDTQYF. The CDR3 DNA is TGCGCCAGCAGCCAAGTGGGAGGGGGAGATACGCAGTATTTT.

The CDR3 is CASSQGTSADNEQFF. The CDR3 coding sequence is TGTGCCAGCAGCCAAGGGACTAGCGCAGACAATGAGCAGTTCTTC. This chain links TRBV4-2 with TRBJ2-1, with 9 bases lining up with TRBD2. Trimming at V came to 1 base and at J to 5 bases, leaving 3 bases not matched to a gene. Germline V lookup: CDR1 LGHNA, CDR2 YNFKEQ. The CDR3 totals 15 residues.